This T cell receptor beta chain was recorded in a study of blood T cell repertoires in COVID-19 (dated by TCRdb to between 2020 and 2021). In terms of the full investigation: The collaborator samples originated in the United States, Italy and Spain and spanned the acute and convalescent phases of COVID-19. The repertoires were released in a freely available public database intended as a resource for research on the immune response to SARS-CoV-2. The prospective study material was composed of cDNA or gDNA derived from T cells, B-cell-depleted T cells, or PBMCs. Nearly every sample came with metadata listing a de-identified subject ID, COVID-19 status, age in years and sex. HLA class I and class II types, where available, came from metadata supplied by the sample provider rather than from assay-based typing. Samples were obtained from the ongoing ImmuneRACE study (first 160 participants) and from 1,254 subjects provided by 6 global collaborators. Deeply sampled blood TCRbeta repertoires from subjects exposed to, actively infected with, or recovered from COVID-19 were included in the dataset.

The full study reports these points: Clinical and demographic metadata were provided uncurated, with the amount varying by source and participant.

The immunoSEQ Assay, a bias-controlled multiplex PCR, was used to amplify TCRbeta CDR3 regions from genomic DNA. For the original study's pipeline: Nucleated cell counts per sample were estimated from amplification of reference gene primers within the assay. Sequence reads were collapsed and filtered to measure the absolute abundance of every unique TCRbeta CDR3 rearrangement. For each sample, productive Simpson clonality was calculated by taking the square root of Simpson's diversity index across productive rearrangements. The source is immuneACCESS, and TCRdb retained only in-frame sequences with V and J called. Part of the clones is not carried over; for the studies checked, unresolved V genes explain less than half of this, and the remainder is unexplained. That table gives V, J and clone size, and the DNA gave D and trimming. In this sample the table shows approximately 280,000 clones, roughly 85% of which occur a single time. The ten largest clonotypes hold around 5.5% of the sample.

Collaborating institutions collected whole blood in K2EDTA tubes following their own protocols. For TCRbeta analysis, collaborators shipped samples in one of three forms: frozen whole blood, isolated PBMCs, or DNA extracted from either of those sample types. As to this clone: The specificity of this receptor is unknown. No much larger clone exists at a distance of one base, and base qualities are not known.

The sample consisted of peripheral blood. The TCR sequence derives from a man aged 50 to 60 with active or convalescent COVID-19.

In nucleotide form, the sequence is TGTGCCACCAGTCGCGGGAGCTCCTACAATGAGCAGTTCTTC. Its translation is CATSRGSSYNEQFF. The chain joins TRBV24-1 to TRBJ2-1, with 7 bases aligning to TRBD2. Trimming removed 6 bases from V and 0 bases from J; the gene matches leave 1 base unexplained. The CDR3, from cysteine to phenylalanine, totals 14 residues. The DNA shown is the 42-base CDR3, in frame from base 1. CDR1 and CDR2 are read off the germline V gene as KGHDR and SFDVKD.